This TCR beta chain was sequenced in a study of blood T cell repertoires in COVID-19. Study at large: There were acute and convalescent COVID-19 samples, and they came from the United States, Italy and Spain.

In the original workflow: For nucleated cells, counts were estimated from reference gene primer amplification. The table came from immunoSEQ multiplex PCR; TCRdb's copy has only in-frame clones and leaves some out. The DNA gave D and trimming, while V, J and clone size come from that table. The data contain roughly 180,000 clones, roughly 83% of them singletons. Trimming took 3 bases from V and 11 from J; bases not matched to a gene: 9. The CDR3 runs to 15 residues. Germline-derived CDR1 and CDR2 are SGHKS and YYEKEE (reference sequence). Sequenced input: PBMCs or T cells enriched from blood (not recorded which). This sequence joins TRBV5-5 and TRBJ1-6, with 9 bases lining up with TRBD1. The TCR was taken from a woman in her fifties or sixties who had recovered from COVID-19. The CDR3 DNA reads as TGTGCCAGCAGCTCGACCGGGACAGGGATTGCACCCCTCCACTTT. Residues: CASSSTGTGIAPLHF. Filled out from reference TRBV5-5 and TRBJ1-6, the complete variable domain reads DAGVTQSPTHLIKTRGQQVTLRCSPISGHKSVSWYQQVLGQGPQFIFQYYEKEERGRGNFPDRFSARQFPNYSSELNVNALLLGDSALYLCASSSTGTGIAPLHFGNGTRLTVT.